This T cell receptor (beta chain) originates from a study of shared clonotypes between healthy human individuals. Findings and caveats of the study: Only blood was sampled, and tissue TCR repertoires likely differ from blood ones.

In regard to this clone: No antigen is known for it.

This CDR3 contains 13 residues. Trimming shortened V by 2 bases and J by 6 bases, and 8 bases separated the two germline ends. In germline, CDR1 is SGHRS, CDR2 YFSETQ. The protocol was immunoSEQ multiplex PCR, while the TCRdb copy is restricted to in-frame clones and leaves out a portion. Altogether about 180,000 clones are present, about 93% being singletons, with the ten largest covering more than 0.06%. The specimen sequenced was naive CD4+ T cells sorted from blood. This sample's subset: CD45RA+ positively selected. The receptor was derived from a woman younger than 45 in good health. V is TRBV5-1 and J is TRBJ2-2; no definite D call. In DNA, the CDR3 is TGCGCCAGCAGCTTTCCGGTCGCCGGGGAGCTGTTTTTT. It specifies CASSFPVAGELFF.